One and the same sample provided the 25 T cell receptor beta chains below, sequenced in a study of identical twins. MiXCR, applied by TCRdb to the 5' RACE reads, yields one record per CDR3 protein. In the table there are 450,000 or so distinct CDR3 sequences, 14% of which are singletons. In addition, the sample was reused for a study of yellow fever vaccine responses in identical twins.

What was sequenced was CD4+ T cells sorted from blood. These receptors all come from a woman younger than 30 in good health.

This clonotype occurred a few times. The chain uses TRBV9 and TRBJ1-4, with 7 bases aligning to TRBD1. This CDR3 comprises 15 residues. CDR1 and CDR2 from the germline V gene are SGDLS and YYNGEE. Trimming took 4 bases from V and 8 from J; bases not matched to a gene: 11. CDR3 residues: CASSPAAGGGEKLFF. As DNA, the CDR3 is TGTGCCAGCAGCCCCGCGGCAGGGGGGGGAGAAAAACTGTTTTTT.

This clonotype was counted many times. This sequence joins TRBV2 and TRBJ1-5, with 7 bases lining up with TRBD1. The ends lost 7 bases at V and 4 bases at J; junction bases unmatched: 16. This CDR3 spans 17 amino acids. Germline CDR1 and CDR2: SNHLY and FYNNEI. CDR3 amino acids: CASTGFPGGKRNQPQHF. CDR3 in DNA: TGTGCCAGCACTGGATTTCCAGGGGGGAAAAGGAATCAGCCCCAGCATTTT.

The chain recombines TRBV30 with TRBJ2-3; D not resolved. The germline CDR1 and CDR2 sequences are GTSNPN and SVGIG (reference sequence). Trimming removed 2 bases from V and 7 bases from J, with 10 bases in between. The CDR3 consists of 12 residues. The CDR3 reads CAWSPETNTQYF. CDR3 nucleotide sequence: TGTGCCTGGAGTCCAGAAACGAATACGCAGTATTTT.

This clonotype was found a few times. This chain joins TRBV6-6 and TRBJ2-3, with D tentatively TRBD1 (6 bases). CDR1 and CDR2 from the germline V gene are MNHNY and SVGAGI (reference sequence). The CDR3 spans 13 residues. Deletions cut 11 bases from V and 1 base from J, with 13 bases between. The CDR3 is CAAGAEGTDTQYF. The CDR3 DNA is TGTGCCGCAGGGGCGGAGGGCACAGATACGCAGTATTTT.

This clonotype has only a few counts. The gene calls are TRBV2 and TRBJ1-6; D unclear. Trimming stripped 10 bases from V and 10 bases from J, with 17 bases between. Germline V lookup: CDR1 SNHLY, CDR2 FYNNEI. The CDR3 runs 13 residues. The CDR3 DNA reads TGTGCCACCAAGTATAGGGAGCAATCACCCCTCCACTTT. It yields the protein CATKYREQSPLHF.

This chain connects TRBV15 to TRBJ2-3; 10 bases align to TRBD2. This CDR3 is 16 amino acids long. J lost 3 bases, V lost 3 bases, and 6 bases had no gene match. Germline loops: CDR1 LNHNV, CDR2 YYDKDF (reference sequence). In nucleotides, the CDR3 is TGTGCCACCAGCAGTAGAACTAGCGGGGCAACAGATACGCAGTATTTT. Amino acid sequence: CATSSRTSGATDTQYF.

This clonotype has only a few counts. The V and J genes are TRBV6-1 and TRBJ2-1, with 7 bases matching TRBD1. This CDR3 contains 15 residues. Looked up from germline, CDR1 is MNHNS and CDR2 is SASEGT. V shed 2 bases and J 3 bases; nucleotides not matched to a gene: 4. The CDR3 protein is CASSEIDRDYNEQFF. As DNA, the CDR3 is TGTGCCAGCAGTGAAATTGACAGGGACTACAATGAGCAGTTCTTC.

This clonotype was seen a handful of times. The J gene is TRBJ2-4, the V gene TRBV11-2; 7 bases agree with TRBD1. J gave up 14 bases and V 3 bases, and 10 bases lay outside the gene matches. The CDR3 is 13 amino acids. Germline CDR1 and CDR2: SGHAT and FQNNGV. CDR3 residues: CASSLSQDRSKYF. CDR3 nucleotides: TGTGCCAGCAGCTTGTCCCAGGACAGGTCAAAGTACTTC.

This clonotype was recorded at least ten times. The chain employs TRBV9 and TRBJ2-4; TRBD1 matches 7 bases. V trimming: 6 bases; J trimming: 0 bases; junction bases outside the gene matches: 18. This CDR3 spans 19 amino acids. In germline, CDR1 is SGDLS, CDR2 YYNGEE. The CDR3 DNA sequence: TGTGCCAGCACCGAAGGGGACAGCGGAGTGCTAATAGCCAAAAACATTCAGTACTTC. Translation: CASTEGDSGVLIAKNIQYF.

The chain combines TRBV12-3 or TRBV12-4 with TRBJ2-7, with 7 bases matching TRBD1. Trimming at V came to 3 bases and at J to 1 base, leaving 6 bases not matched to a gene. This CDR3 is 15 amino acids long. The CDR3 region is CASSLVTGISYEQYF. In DNA, the CDR3 is TGTGCCAGCAGTTTGGTGACAGGGATATCCTACGAGCAGTACTTC.

This clonotype was counted at least ten times. The gene calls are TRBV10-3 and TRBJ2-5; D gene unclear. The V and J ends lost 2 bases and 3 bases respectively, with 7 bases between them. There are 13 residues in the CDR3. CDR1 is ENHRY and CDR2 is SYGVKD in the germline V gene. DNA of the CDR3: TGTGCCATCAGTGAGGCTGTAGAAGAGACCCAGTACTTC. Its protein product is CAISEAVEETQYF.

The sample holds many counts of this clonotype. The chain joins TRBV7-8 to TRBJ2-1; D remains unclear. Germline V gives CDR1 SGHVS, CDR2 FQNEAQ. This CDR3 contains 15 residues. V lost 5 bases, J lost 1 base, and 12 bases lay in between. The CDR3 sequence is CASSEQVLSYNEQFF. For the CDR3, the DNA is TGTGCCAGCAGCGAACAAGTCCTGTCCTACAATGAGCAGTTCTTC.

This clonotype was recorded at least ten times. The rearrangement links TRBV29-1 to TRBJ2-5; TRBD1 or TRBD2 may be the D gene (5 bases each). Germline V lookup: CDR1 SQVTM, CDR2 ANQGSEA. CDR3 length: 14 amino acids. Trimming removed 4 bases at V and 5 bases at J, with 17 bases between. In DNA form, the CDR3 reads TGCAGCGTTGCGATTACAGGACCGGGGGAGACCCAGTACTTC. It encodes CSVAITGPGETQYF. The complete variable domain, with remaining parts taken from reference TRBV29-1 and TRBJ2-5, reads SAVISQKPSRDICQRGTSLTIQCQVDSQVTMMFWYRQQPGQSLTLIATANQGSEATYESGFVIDKFPISRPNLTFSTLTVSNMSPEDSSIYLCSVAITGPGETQYFGPGTRLLVL.

The chain uses TRBV27 and TRBJ1-2; the match to TRBD1 covers 8 bases. Germline-derived CDR1 and CDR2 are MNHEY and SMNVEV (reference sequence). The CDR3 is 14 residues long. V gave up 5 bases and J gave up 4 bases; unmatched junction bases: 6. Here the CDR3 reads CASSPRQGSYGYTF. CDR3 nucleotides: TGTGCCAGCAGTCCTAGACAGGGGAGCTATGGCTACACCTTC.

The J gene is TRBJ2-5, the V gene TRBV2; 8 positions match TRBD2. The CDR3 loop spans 13 amino acids. V lost 6 bases, J lost 2 bases, and 2 bases stayed unmatched. From germline, CDR1 is SNHLY and CDR2 FYNNEI. The CDR3 region has the DNA TGTGCCAGCAGGACTAGCGCACAAGAGACCCAGTACTTC. Translating it yields CASRTSAQETQYF. The full variable domain, completed using reference TRBV2 and TRBJ2-5, is EPEVTQTPSHQVTQMGQEVILRCVPISNHLYFYWYRQILGQKVEFLVSFYNNEISEKSEIFDDQFSVERPDGSNFTLKIRSTKLEDSAMYFCASRTSAQETQYFGPGTRLLVL.

To note about this clonotype: A much larger clone differs from this one at a single base, so this may be a read error. The chain is built from TRBV20-1 and TRBJ2-7, with 11 bases identical to TRBD2. Per the germline V gene, CDR1 is DFQATT and CDR2 is SNEGSKA (reference sequence). CDR3 length: 14 amino acids. The CDR3 sequence: CSASGLAGGYDQYF. The CDR3 DNA is TGCAGTGCTAGCGGCCTAGCGGGAGGCTACGATCAGTACTTC.

The V and J genes are TRBV20-1 and TRBJ2-3, with TRBD2 matching over 8 bases. The CDR3 is 14 residues long. Losses at the gene ends were 3 bases for V and 5 bases for J; bases not matched to a gene: 7. Germline lookup yields CDR1 DFQATT and CDR2 SNEGSKA (reference sequence). CDR3 loop: CSARFVGRGDTQYF. In DNA, the CDR3 is TGCAGTGCTAGGTTCGTCGGGAGGGGAGATACGCAGTATTTT.

This clonotype was counted only a few times. The rearrangement joins TRBV5-1 to TRBJ2-5; perhaps D is TRBD1 or TRBD2 (5 bases each). Germline CDR1 is SGHRS and CDR2 is YFSETQ. Deletions cut 7 bases from V and 0 bases from J, with 10 bases between. The CDR3 spans 13 residues. CDR3 sequence (DNA): TGCGCCAGCGGACGGGGCGACCAAGAGACCCAGTACTTC. Its protein is CASGRGDQETQYF.

The V and J genes are TRBV5-1 and TRBJ1-6; no definite D call. Trimming left V 4 bases short and J 9 bases short, with 14 bases between. There are 14 residues in the CDR3. CDR1 is SGHRS, CDR2 YFSETQ, per germline. The CDR3 here is CASSPGTVGSPLHF. The DNA of the CDR3 is TGCGCCAGCAGCCCCGGCACCGTCGGTTCACCCCTCCACTTT.

This clonotype was picked up many times. V gene TRBV7-2 combines with J gene TRBJ2-4; D may be TRBD1 (7 bases). The V end lost 5 bases, the J end lost 0 bases, and 14 bases lay between the germline ends. Germline V gene lookup returns CDR1 SGHTA and CDR2 FQGNSA. The CDR3 totals 16 residues. CDR3 region: CASSAGQLLAKNIQYF. CDR3 nucleotide sequence: TGTGCCAGCAGCGCGGGACAGCTCCTAGCCAAAAACATTCAGTACTTC. Supplemented by reference TRBV7-2 and TRBJ2-4, the full variable domain reads GAGVSQSPSNKVTEKGKDVELRCDPISGHTALYWYRQSLGQGLEFLIYFQGNSAPDKSGLPSDRFSAERTGGSVSTLTIQRTQQEDSAVYLCASSAGQLLAKNIQYFGAGTRLSVL.

This clonotype has only a few counts. The chain couples TRBV7-2 to TRBJ2-3; D tentatively reads TRBD1 or TRBD2 (6 bases each). Germline CDR1 SGHTA, CDR2 FQGNSA. CDR3 length equals 14 residues. Trimming pared 6 bases from V and 6 bases from J, leaving 16 bases between. Written as DNA, the CDR3 is TGTGCCAGCAGGCGGACTGGAGGGGGGGATACGCAGTATTTT. Its protein product is CASRRTGGGDTQYF.

The chain employs TRBV5-1 and TRBJ2-5; 7 nucleotides align to TRBD1. V shed 4 bases, J shed 1 base, and the junction held 7 bases outside the gene matches. The germline gives CDR1 SGHRS, CDR2 YFSETQ. This CDR3 has 15 residues. The CDR3 DNA reads as TGCGCCAGCAGCATTTTGGGACAGCTCCAAGAGACCCAGTACTTC. It specifies CASSILGQLQETQYF.

This clonotype was seen ten or more times. This chain links TRBV4-1 with TRBJ2-5, with 10 nucleotides matching TRBD1. CDR1 and CDR2 from the germline V gene are MGHRA and YSYEKL. Trimming removed 2 bases from V and 5 bases from J; junction bases left unmatched: 8. This CDR3 region has 16 residues. CDR3 nucleotide sequence: TGCGCCAGCAGCCAAAAGGTGACAGGGGGCAGGGAGACCCAGTACTTC. Residues: CASSQKVTGGRETQYF.

This clonotype came up a few times. The rearrangement links TRBV27 to TRBJ2-1; 8 nucleotides align to TRBD2. CDR3 size: 19 residues. V shed 5 bases, J shed 0 bases, and the junction held 15 bases outside the gene matches. From germline, CDR1 is MNHEY and CDR2 SMNVEV (reference sequence). Written as DNA, the CDR3 is TGTGCCAGCAGTCCTTCTAGAAAAGCGGGGGCCAGCTCCTACAATGAGCAGTTCTTC. This encodes CASSPSRKAGASSYNEQFF.

This clonotype turned up a few times. This chain links TRBV28 with TRBJ1-4; D uncertain. The ends were cut back, 2 bases at V and 6 bases at J, with 10 bases in the middle. Germline CDR1 MDHEN, CDR2 SYDVKM. This CDR3 region has 14 residues. CDR3 DNA sequence: TGTGCCAGCAGTTTAGCTACAGCGGATGAAAAACTGTTTTTT. Translated, it gives CASSLATADEKLFF.